These 32 T cell receptor beta chains were all obtained from the same sample, sequenced in a study of blood T cells in healthy people across ages. Combining a sample-barcoded 5' primer with a J-beta primer mix, a second PCR ran for roughly 7 to 11 cycles. One entry per CDR3 protein results from TCRdb running MiXCR on the 5' RACE reads. The profile shows fewer than 750,000 distinct CDR3 sequences, 47% of them singletons. What was sequenced was blood. The receptors come from a man at least 80 years old in good health.

This clonotype was seen a single time. The CDR3 nucleotides read TGTGCCAGCAGTTTACAAGGAAGGAAGTCCTACGAGCAGTACTTC. Protein: CASSLQGRKSYEQYF. The rearrangement links TRBV27 to TRBJ2-7; D ambiguous. The V end lost 2 bases, the J end lost 1 base, and 12 bases lay between the germline ends. The CDR3 contains 15 residues. The germline V gene encodes CDR1 MNHEY and CDR2 SMNVEV (reference sequence).

The chain uses TRBV24-1 and TRBJ2-6; D might be TRBD1 (5 bases). V gave up 7 bases and J gave up 4 bases, with 19 bases separating them. Germline values: CDR1 KGHDR, CDR2 SFDVKD. The CDR3 extends over 17 amino acids. CDR3 protein: CATSSSQGIVGANVLTF. DNA for the CDR3: TGTGCCACCAGCAGCAGCCAGGGTATTGTGGGGGCCAACGTCCTGACTTTC.

This clonotype was found a few times. The chain has TRBV20-1 and TRBJ2-1, with D possibly being TRBD2 (6 bases). Germline values: CDR1 DFQATT, CDR2 SNEGSKA (reference sequence). This CDR3 spans 15 amino acids. The germline V and J ends were trimmed by 5 bases and 1 base, with 15 bases remaining between them. CDR3 in amino acids: CSAPRRGRSYNEQFF. The CDR3 DNA sequence: TGCAGTGCTCCACGACGGGGGAGGTCCTACAATGAGCAGTTCTTC.

The J gene is TRBJ1-1, the V gene TRBV10-3; D perhaps matches TRBD1 (6 bases). CDR3 size: 13 residues. Germline CDR1 is ENHRY and CDR2 is SYGVKD. The V and J ends lost 4 bases and 1 base respectively, with 7 bases between them. CDR3 DNA: TGTGCCATCAGTGGGGGGGCGAACACTGAAGCTTTCTTT. Protein sequence: CAISGGANTEAFF.

Only a few counts were recorded for this clonotype. The chain links TRBV24-1 to TRBJ2-1; the D gene is possibly TRBD2 (5 bases). Looked up from germline, CDR1 is KGHDR and CDR2 is SFDVKD. This CDR3 has 17 residues. The V end was cut by 4 bases, the J end by 1 base, with 16 bases between. This chain's CDR3 is CATSDAGIRGSYNEQFF. The CDR3 nucleotides are TGTGCCACCAGTGACGCTGGGATCAGAGGGTCCTACAATGAGCAGTTCTTC.

This clonotype was picked up many times. The genes are TRBV6-6 and TRBJ2-2; the D is unclear. The ends were cut back, 2 bases at V and 6 bases at J, with 13 bases in the middle. This CDR3 has 15 residues. The germline V gene has CDR1 MNHNY and CDR2 SVGAGI (reference sequence). DNA for the CDR3: TGTGCCAGCAGTTACCCTCCTGCGGATGCCGGGGAGCTGTTTTTT. It yields the protein CASSYPPADAGELFF.

The rearrangement uses TRBV5-5 and TRBJ2-1; D could derive from TRBD1 or TRBD2 (5 bases each). Trimming cost V 0 bases and J 2 bases, with 15 bases left between them. The length of the CDR3 is 17 residues. From germline, CDR1 is SGHKS and CDR2 YYEKEE (reference sequence). This chain's CDR3 is CASSLAIGTATYNEQFF. CDR3 in DNA: TGTGCCAGCAGCTTGGCTATCGGGACCGCTACCTACAATGAGCAGTTCTTC.

This clonotype was seen more than once but under ten times. J is TRBJ2-1 and V is TRBV20-1; the match to TRBD1 covers 9 bases. Losses at the gene ends were 6 bases for V and 4 bases for J; bases not matched to a gene: 10. Germline values: CDR1 DFQATT, CDR2 SNEGSKA (reference sequence). The CDR3 is 15 residues long. The CDR3 DNA reads TGCAGTGCCCGGCGGGGACAGGGCCGATACAATGAGCAGTTCTTC. Translating gives CSARRGQGRYNEQFF.

Concerning this clonotype: This could be a read error, since a much larger clone is one nucleotide away. CDR3 nucleotides: TGCAGTGCCTCGACAGAAGGCGGACATAATGAAAAACTGTTTTTT. Amino acid sequence: CSASTEGGHNEKLFF. The chain employs TRBV20-1 and TRBJ1-4, with D possibly TRBD1 on 5 matching bases. The germline V gene has CDR1 DFQATT and CDR2 SNEGSKA (reference sequence). Trimming took off 6 bases at V and 4 bases at J, with 18 bases between the two ends. The CDR3 consists of 15 residues.

The table lists this clonotype with a few counts. The chain employs TRBV3-1 and TRBJ2-1, with D perhaps being TRBD1 or TRBD2 (5 bases each). From germline, CDR1 is LGHDT and CDR2 YNNKEL (reference sequence). The V end lost 8 bases, the J end lost 6 bases, and 17 bases lay between the germline ends. The CDR3 spans 14 residues. The CDR3 loop reads CASLAEGRGNEQFF. As DNA, the CDR3 is TGTGCCAGCCTAGCCGAGGGTAGGGGCAATGAGCAGTTCTTC.

The V and J genes are TRBV20-1 and TRBJ2-5; D is possibly TRBD1 (5 bases). The CDR3 spans 13 residues. Per the germline V gene, CDR1 is DFQATT and CDR2 is SNEGSKA (reference sequence). V was trimmed by 3 bases and J by 6 bases, leaving 14 bases between them. CDR3 region: CSASGRDRKTQYF. As DNA, the CDR3 is TGCAGTGCTAGTGGCAGGGATCGGAAGACCCAGTACTTC.

V is TRBV9 and J is TRBJ2-1; 12 nucleotides align to TRBD2. V trimming: 2 bases; J trimming: 4 bases; junction bases outside the gene matches: 4. This CDR3 has 16 amino acids. The germline CDR1 and CDR2 sequences are SGDLS and YYNGEE. The CDR3 coding sequence is TGTGCCAGCAGCGTCCGGACTAGCGGGGCATACAATGAGCAGTTCTTC. It yields the protein CASSVRTSGAYNEQFF. Full variable domain (outside the CDR3, taken from reference TRBV9 and TRBJ2-1): DSGVTQTPKHLITATGQRVTLRCSPRSGDLSVYWYQQSLDQGLQFLIQYYNGEERAKGNILERFSAQQFPDLHSELNLSSLELGDSALYFCASSVRTSGAYNEQFFGPGTRLTVL.

This clonotype was recorded once. The junction does not match germline at one end; this may be a read error. The chain is built from TRBV4-3 and TRBJ1-6, with 8 bases aligning to TRBD1. Germline lookup yields CDR1 LGHNA and CDR2 YSLEER. The CDR3 sequence is 17 residues long. In DNA, the CDR3 is TGCGCCAGCAGCCAAGCCCCCACAGGGGGTAGTGATTCACCCCTCAACTTT. Translation gives CASSQAPTGGSDSPLNF.

J is TRBJ1-3 and V is TRBV20-1; no definite D call. The V gene's germline CDR1 is DFQATT and CDR2 SNEGSKA (reference sequence). CDR3 length: 12 amino acids. Trimming took off 3 bases at V and 5 bases at J, with 8 bases between the two ends. DNA for the CDR3: TGCAGTGCTAGCCCCAATCGAAACACCATATATTTT. Amino acids: CSASPNRNTIYF.

The chain is built from TRBV29-1 and TRBJ1-4, with TRBD1 matching 9 bases. The J segment lost 6 bases and the V segment lost 7 bases, leaving 9 bases of the junction unmatched. Per germline, CDR1 SQVTM and CDR2 ANQGSEA. The CDR3 spans 14 residues. DNA of the CDR3: TGCAGCGCTCGAAGGGGGGACAGGGATGAAAAACTGTTTTTT. Its protein product is CSARRGDRDEKLFF.

This clonotype turned up a few times. One base away lies a much larger clone, so this may be a sequencing read error. The rearrangement links TRBV2 to TRBJ2-5; the D gene is possibly TRBD1 (6 bases). This CDR3 contains 14 residues. Germline assignment: CDR1 SNHLY and CDR2 FYNNEI. Trimming removed 2 bases at V and 11 bases at J, with 18 bases between. The CDR3 spells CASSENREPNEQYF. The CDR3 DNA reads as TGTGCCAGCAGTGAAAACAGGGAACCCAATGAGCAGTACTTC.

This clonotype was observed a few times. This chain links TRBV10-2 with TRBJ1-1; D is possibly TRBD1 (5 bases). CDR3 length equals 14 residues. In germline, CDR1 is WSHSY, CDR2 SAAADI. With 5 bases removed from V and 0 bases from J, the gap between germline ends came to 10 bases. In DNA, the CDR3 is TGCGCCAGCAGTCCCAGGGTATTGAACACTGAAGCTTTCTTT. Translation gives CASSPRVLNTEAFF.

The chain carries TRBV5-1 and TRBJ1-2; TRBD1 aligns across 10 bases. The CDR3 loop spans 14 amino acids. Per germline, CDR1 SGHRS and CDR2 YFSETQ. Losses at the gene ends were 7 bases for V and 7 bases for J; bases not matched to a gene: 10. As DNA, the CDR3 is TGCGCCAGCTCTCAAGGGACAGGGGTTTTTGGCTACACCTTC. Translation gives CASSQGTGVFGYTF.

V usage is TRBV7-8 and J usage is TRBJ1-5, with D uncertain. Trimming cost V 2 bases and J 3 bases, with 11 bases left between them. Germline V lookup: CDR1 SGHVS, CDR2 FQNEAQ. The CDR3 consists of 15 residues. The CDR3 is CASSLTRAVNQPQHF. The CDR3 DNA reads TGTGCCAGCAGCTTAACTCGGGCCGTCAATCAGCCCCAGCATTTT.

This chain connects TRBV2 to TRBJ2-3, with D possibly TRBD2 on 6 matching bases. CDR1 is SNHLY, CDR2 FYNNEI, per germline. The CDR3 is 15 amino acids. Trimming left V 4 bases short and J 4 bases short, with 15 bases between. CDR3 residues: CASSAPGLPADTQYF. As DNA, the CDR3 is TGTGCCAGCAGTGCCCCGGGACTTCCGGCAGATACGCAGTATTTT.

This sequence joins TRBV11-2 and TRBJ1-4, with D unresolved. Germline-derived CDR1 and CDR2 are SGHAT and FQNNGV. The CDR3 has 15 amino acids. The V gene lost 7 bases and the J gene lost 1 base, with 13 bases spanning the gap. DNA for the CDR3: TGTGCCAGCACCCGTGAGCCCGGAACTAATGAAAAACTGTTTTTT. Translating gives CASTREPGTNEKLFF.

The gene calls are TRBV4-2 and TRBJ2-3; TRBD2 agrees at 8 bases. The germline V gene has CDR1 LGHNA and CDR2 YNFKEQ. The V gene end was trimmed by 1 base and the J gene end by 10 bases; junction bases not matched to a gene: 7. CDR3 length: 14 residues. The CDR3 loop reads CASSQVSGLAAQYF. The CDR3 nucleotides read TGTGCCAGCAGCCAAGTGTCAGGACTAGCCGCGCAGTATTTT.

V usage is TRBV7-2 and J usage is TRBJ2-7; 7 nucleotides match TRBD2. Germline CDR1 SGHTA, CDR2 FQGNSA. The length of the CDR3 is 13 residues. V lost 3 bases to trimming and J lost 7 bases; unmatched junction nucleotides: 6. The CDR3 region is CASSFTSVGEQYF. The DNA for the CDR3 is TGTGCCAGCAGCTTTACTAGCGTTGGGGAGCAGTACTTC.

V gene TRBV7-3 combines with J gene TRBJ2-1; the D gene could be TRBD1 or TRBD2 (6 bases each). The germline gives CDR1 SGHTA, CDR2 FQGTGA. The germline V and J ends were trimmed by 7 bases and 11 bases, with 21 bases remaining between them. The CDR3 is 14 amino acids. CDR3 sequence: CASNGGGRDTKQFF. The CDR3 nucleotides read TGTGCCAGCAATGGGGGAGGCAGGGACACCAAGCAGTTCTTC.

Details on this clonotype: This may be a read error: a much more frequent sequence differs by one nucleotide. The CDR3 nucleotides read TGTGCCAGCAGCCGGGACAGACAAGAGACCCAGTTCTTC. Encoded protein: CASSRDRQETQFF. The chain links TRBV7-2 to TRBJ2-1; TRBD1 agrees at 7 bases. CDR1 is SGHTA and CDR2 is FQGNSA in the germline V gene. The CDR3 is 13 amino acids. V lost 5 bases to trimming and J lost 13 bases; unmatched junction nucleotides: 11.

This chain connects TRBV5-8 to TRBJ2-1, with 8 positions matching TRBD1. The CDR3 is made up of 15 amino acids. V lost 5 bases and J lost 1; bases outside the gene matches: 5. CDR1 is SGHTS and CDR2 is YDEGEE in the germline V gene. As DNA, the CDR3 is TGTGCCAGCAGGCCCGACAGGGGATCCTACAATGAGCAGTTCTTC. This encodes CASRPDRGSYNEQFF.

This clonotype came up a few times. The V gene is TRBV4-3, the J gene TRBJ2-5; D is unclear. V was trimmed by 0 bases and J by 4 bases, leaving 12 bases between them. CDR1 LGHNA and CDR2 YSLEER come from the germline V gene. The CDR3 is 15 amino acids. As DNA, the CDR3 is TGCGCCAGCAGCCAAGATACGAGGTTCGGAGAGACCCAGTACTTC. It codes for CASSQDTRFGETQYF.

This clonotype was seen a few times. The chain is built from TRBV6-2 or TRBV6-3 and TRBJ2-7; no clear D. Germline loops: CDR1 MNHEY, CDR2 SVGEGT. Trimming left V 6 bases short and J 4 bases short, with 16 bases between. This CDR3 is 14 amino acids long. The DNA for the CDR3 is TGTGCCAGCAGCCCAGGTGGTTTTGGATACGAGCAGTACTTC. It encodes CASSPGGFGYEQYF.

The chain combines TRBV18 with TRBJ2-6; D is unclear. CDR1 KGHSH and CDR2 LQKENI come from the germline V gene. The CDR3 loop spans 16 amino acids. V lost 3 bases and J 3 bases, leaving 12 bases between the germline ends. CDR3 in amino acids: CASSPTYLFGANVLTF. Written as DNA, the CDR3 is TGTGCCAGCTCACCTACCTATCTCTTTGGGGCCAACGTCCTGACTTTC. Based on the CDR3 plus reference TRBV18 and TRBJ2-6, the full variable domain is NAGVMQNPRHLVRRRGQEARLRCSPMKGHSHVYWYRQLPEEGLKFMVYLQKENIIDESGMPKERFSAEFPKEGPSILRIQQVVRGDSAAYFCASSPTYLFGANVLTFGAGSRLTVL.

The chain carries TRBV7-2 and TRBJ2-1, with TRBD2 matching 13 bases. Germline assignment: CDR1 SGHTA and CDR2 FQGNSA. J gave up 7 bases and V 2 bases, and 2 bases lay outside the gene matches. This CDR3 is 15 amino acids long. In DNA form, the CDR3 reads TGTGCCAGCAGCTTATGGACTAGCGGGAGTAATGAGCAGTTCTTC. Its protein is CASSLWTSGSNEQFF.

The chain combines TRBV6-2 or TRBV6-3 with TRBJ2-7, with TRBD1 identical over 7 bases. J lost 2 bases, V lost 5 bases, and 9 bases had no gene match. The CDR3 loop spans 15 amino acids. CDR1 is MNHEY and CDR2 is SVGEGT in the germline V gene. The CDR3 DNA sequence: TGTGCCAGCAGTCCCTCGGGACAGCTCCCCTACGAGCAGTACTTC. Amino acids: CASSPSGQLPYEQYF.

This clonotype was detected ten times or more. J is TRBJ1-4 and V is TRBV6-5; no reliable D call. V lost 10 bases and J 1 base, leaving 13 bases between the germline ends. CDR3 size: 14 residues. CDR1 and CDR2 (germline): MNHEY, SVGAGI. The CDR3 sequence is CATRAARTNEKLFF. DNA of the CDR3: TGTGCCACCAGAGCGGCGAGAACTAATGAAAAACTGTTTTTT.